The source of this T cell receptor (beta chain) is a study of cytotoxic CD8 clonotypes in ibrutinib-treated CLL. Notes on the study in general: Baseline levels of clonality went above those of age-matched healthy donors and moved with circulating CD8+ T-cell counts.

Remarks on this clone: What it binds is unknown.

Sequencing was designed to attain a depth spanning 1 in 200,000 to 1 in 1 million T cells. Sequencing used immunoSEQ multiplex PCR; TCRdb keeps in-frame clones, though not all of them. Seen here are about 130,000 clones, 70% to 90% observed once, and the top ten hold roughly 2%. Deletions cut 10 bases from V and 1 base from J, with 11 bases between. CDR3 length equals 12 residues. Germline V CDR1 and CDR2: LNHDA, SQIVND (reference sequence). The chain is built from TRBV19 and TRBJ2-7; possible D gene TRBD1, 6 bases. The sample consisted of PBMCs, taken after 24 months of ibrutinib treatment. The receptor was derived from a human donor with chronic lymphocytic leukemia. The CDR3 DNA is TGTGCCATCGAAGGACAGTCCTACGAGCAGTACTTC. It codes for CAIEGQSYEQYF.